What follows describes a single T cell receptor (beta chain). Its specificity is unknown. One end of the junction is discordant with germline, which a read error may explain. The data are from a study of blood T cells in healthy people across ages. Study-level results: A strong correlation was found between TCR beta diversity and the percentage of naive T cells. The long-lived group displayed more naive CD4+ cells, plus higher diversity, than the aged donors did.

Investigators took about 10 milliliters of peripheral blood from every donor. Through a sample-barcoded 5' primer and a J-beta primer mix, a second PCR was run for roughly 7 to 11 cycles. Every cDNA was tagged by a template-switch adaptor with 12 random nucleotides. Via MiXCR, TCRdb re-called the 5' RACE reads, giving one row per CDR3 protein. The table lists around 1,500,000 distinct CDR3 sequences, roughly 27% of them singletons, with 6.5% to 8.5% in the top ten. Germline CDR1 reads SGHRS; CDR2 reads YFSETQ. The CDR3 has 15 residues. V gene TRBV5-1 combines with J gene TRBJ1-4; D is undetermined. Sequenced material: blood. The sequence was collected from a woman aged 25-40 years in good health. The CDR3 region has the DNA TGCGCCAGCAGCCTATCCCAGGCTAGGGAGAGGAAACGGTTTTTT. It specifies CASSLSQARERKRFF. Drawing the rest from reference TRBV5-1 and TRBJ1-4, the complete variable domain is KAGVTQTPRYLIKTRGQQVTLSCSPISGHRSVSWYQQTPGQGLQFLFEYFSETQRNKGNFPGRFSGRQFSNSRSEMNVSTLELGDSALYLCASSLSQARERKRFFGSGTQLSVL.